Following are 27 T cell receptor beta chains from one sample sequenced in a study of cytomegalovirus exposure and HLA in healthy donors. Use of 60 Vbeta and 13 Jbeta primers characterized the PCR. Sequencing used immunoSEQ multiplex PCR; TCRdb keeps in-frame clones, though not all of them. This table holds approximately 100,000 clones, roughly two thirds found once. Material for sequencing was PBMCs. The origin of the receptors is a female donor in good health and CMV-seronegative.

For the CDR3, the DNA is TGTGCCAGCAGCCAATTAAGGGAGGCCTACAATGAGCAGTTCTTC. This translates into CASSQLREAYNEQFF. The V and J genes are TRBV4-2 and TRBJ2-1, with a possible D match to TRBD2 (6 bases). Germline CDR1 LGHNA, CDR2 YNFKEQ. Trimming left V 2 bases short and J 2 bases short, with 10 bases between. The CDR3 loop spans 15 amino acids.

J is TRBJ1-1 and V is TRBV2; 10 positions match TRBD1. After removal of 1 base from V and 3 bases from J, the junction contained 8 bases not matched to a gene. CDR3 size: 17 residues. Looked up from germline, CDR1 is SNHLY and CDR2 is FYNNEI. CDR3 sequence (DNA): TGTGCCAGCAGTGAAGGGGGGACAGGGGTTGTTGACACTGAAGCTTTCTTT. Its protein is CASSEGGTGVVDTEAFF.

The chain uses TRBV11-3 and TRBJ1-1, with D tentatively TRBD1 (6 bases). V was pared by 3 bases and J by 6 bases, with 14 bases between. This CDR3 has 14 residues. CDR1 is SGHNT, CDR2 YENEEA, per germline. The CDR3 loop is CASSFTGSGPEAFF. CDR3 DNA sequence: TGTGCCAGCAGCTTCACAGGGAGTGGGCCTGAAGCTTTCTTT. The whole variable domain, filled in from reference TRBV11-3 and TRBJ1-1, reads EAGVVQSPRYKIIEKKQPVAFWCNPISGHNTLYWYLQNLGQGPELLIRYENEEAVDDSQLPKDRFSAERLKGVDSTLKIQPAELGDSAVYLCASSFTGSGPEAFFGQGTRLTVV.

The gene calls are TRBV6-5 and TRBJ2-3; TRBD2 agrees at 12 bases. Unmatched junction bases numbered 3, after V lost 5 bases and J lost 3 bases. The CDR3 loop spans 15 amino acids. Germline CDR1 is MNHEY and CDR2 is SVGAGI. CDR3 in DNA: TGTGCCAGCAGTCCCCTAGCGGGGGGGACAGATACGCAGTATTTT. This translates into CASSPLAGGTDTQYF.

This clone was seen only a few times. The rearrangement uses TRBV5-1 and TRBJ1-2; D perhaps matches TRBD1 (6 bases). CDR1 SGHRS and CDR2 YFSETQ come from the germline V gene. The CDR3 contains 14 residues. V was trimmed by 4 bases and J by 8 bases, leaving 18 bases between them. The CDR3: CASSQGQTRGGYTF. Here the CDR3 DNA reads TGCGCCAGCAGCCAAGGACAGACTCGGGGCGGCTACACCTTC. Filled out from reference TRBV5-1 and TRBJ1-2, the complete variable domain reads KAGVTQTPRYLIKTRGQQVTLSCSPISGHRSVSWYQQTPGQGLQFLFEYFSETQRNKGNFPGRFSGRQFSNSRSEMNVSTLELGDSALYLCASSQGQTRGGYTFGSGTRLTVV.

This chain connects TRBV11-3 to TRBJ2-6; a weak D match, TRBD1 (5 bases). Trimming left V 2 bases short and J 1 base short, with 12 bases between. This CDR3 contains 17 residues. Germline V gene lookup returns CDR1 SGHNT and CDR2 YENEEA. The CDR3 DNA is TGTGCCAGCAGCTTACAGGGTTCCCAATCTGGGGCCAACGTCCTGACTTTC. Its protein product is CASSLQGSQSGANVLTF.

This clone occurred a few times. The V and J genes are TRBV7-8 and TRBJ2-3, with a weak D call TRBD1 (6 bases). This CDR3 is built from 14 residues. Germline V gene sequence: CDR1 SGHVS, CDR2 FQNEAQ. With 6 bases removed from V and 2 bases from J, the gap between germline ends came to 12 bases. In DNA, the CDR3 is TGTGCCAGCAGGGCAGACAGGTACACAGATACGCAGTATTTT. It yields the protein CASRADRYTDTQYF.

This rearrangement joins TRBV2 to TRBJ2-5, with TRBD1 identical over 8 bases. Germline values: CDR1 SNHLY, CDR2 FYNNEI. This CDR3 has 15 amino acids. Trimming took 4 bases from V and 5 from J; bases not matched to a gene: 9. The CDR3 DNA sequence: TGTGCCAGCAGTGGGACAGGGAAGGTGAGGGAGACCCAGTACTTC. It codes for CASSGTGKVRETQYF.

The V call is TRBV5-4, the J call TRBJ1-1; D remains ambiguous. Trimming removed 0 bases from V and 1 base from J, with 16 bases in between. Germline V lookup: CDR1 SGHNT, CDR2 YYREEE (reference sequence). The CDR3 has 17 residues. CDR3 bases: TGTGCCAGCAGCTTGGGGGCAGGCCATATCCGGAACACTGAAGCTTTCTTT. Protein sequence: CASSLGAGHIRNTEAFF. Complete variable domain (other parts from reference TRBV5-4 and TRBJ1-1): ETGVTQSPTHLIKTRGQQVTLRCSSQSGHNTVSWYQQALGQGPQFIFQYYREEENGRGNFPPRFSGLQFPNYSSELNVNALELDDSALYLCASSLGAGHIRNTEAFFGQGTRLTVV.

This chain links TRBV4-3 with TRBJ2-1, with D perhaps matching TRBD2 (6 bases). V was shortened by 2 bases and J by 5 bases, with 19 bases between the two germline ends. This CDR3 has 17 amino acids. The germline V gene has CDR1 LGHNA and CDR2 YSLEER. For the CDR3, the DNA is TGCGCCAGCAGCCAACTCGGGTGGAGGGGTAGCAACAATGAGCAGTTCTTC. Its translation is CASSQLGWRGSNNEQFF.

The chain combines TRBV11-2 with TRBJ2-1; 9 nucleotides line up with TRBD2. CDR1 is SGHAT and CDR2 is FQNNGV in the germline V gene. The length of the CDR3 is 15 residues. V shed 5 bases, J shed 8 bases, and the junction held 10 bases outside the gene matches. CDR3 sequence reads: CASSPLAGILYEQFF. Here the CDR3 DNA reads TGTGCCAGCAGCCCGCTAGCGGGGATTCTCTATGAGCAGTTCTTC. Filled out from reference TRBV11-2 and TRBJ2-1, the complete variable domain reads EAGVAQSPRYKIIEKRQSVAFWCNPISGHATLYWYQQILGQGPKLLIQFQNNGVVDDSQLPKDRFSAERLKGVDSTLKIQPAKLEDSAVYLCASSPLAGILYEQFFGPGTRLTVL.

The chain joins TRBV11-3 to TRBJ1-1; D is uncertain. Trimming removed 1 base from V and 6 bases from J, with 6 bases in between. Germline V gene sequence: CDR1 SGHNT, CDR2 YENEEA. The CDR3 consists of 12 residues. For the CDR3, the DNA is TGTGCCAGCAGCTTAGTCTACGCTGAAGCTTTCTTT. Translated: CASSLVYAEAFF.

The count of this clone is one. The rearrangement joins TRBV29-1 to TRBJ2-7; a weak D match, TRBD2 (6 bases). Trimming took 3 bases from V and 6 from J, leaving 12 bases between them. Germline values: CDR1 SQVTM, CDR2 ANQGSEA. This CDR3 contains 12 residues. CDR3 nucleotide sequence: TGCAGCGTTGATAACCCGCGGGGCGAGCAGTACTTC. This encodes CSVDNPRGEQYF.

The chain combines TRBV11-2 with TRBJ2-5, with 7 bases fitting TRBD2. V trimming: 5 bases; J trimming: 10 bases; junction bases outside the gene matches: 13. Per the germline V gene, CDR1 is SGHAT and CDR2 is FQNNGV. This CDR3 is 14 amino acids long. The CDR3 nucleotides are TGTGCCAGCAGCCCAACACCCATGGGGGAGGGCCAGTACTTC. Its translation: CASSPTPMGEGQYF.

This chain joins TRBV5-1 and TRBJ1-1; D remains unclear. CDR1 SGHRS and CDR2 YFSETQ come from the germline V gene. V lost 5 bases and J lost 3, with 14 bases in between. The CDR3 spans 14 residues. CDR3 amino acids: CASRTATWDTEAFF. The CDR3 DNA is TGCGCCAGCAGGACCGCGACATGGGACACTGAAGCTTTCTTT.

V gene TRBV2 combines with J gene TRBJ1-1; possible D gene TRBD1, 6 bases. Germline CDR1 and CDR2: SNHLY and FYNNEI. CDR3 length equals 14 residues. V lost 2 bases and J 0 bases, leaving 7 bases between the germline ends. CDR3 DNA sequence: TGTGCCAGCAGTGAACAGGGGATGAACACTGAAGCTTTCTTT. This translates into CASSEQGMNTEAFF.

The rearrangement uses TRBV14 and TRBJ1-3; 7 bases agree with TRBD1. V shed 3 bases and J 3 bases; nucleotides not matched to a gene: 8. The length of the CDR3 is 16 residues. Germline V gene data show CDR1 as SGHDN and CDR2 as FVKESK. CDR3 region: CASSQLKGADGNTIYF. The CDR3 DNA sequence: TGTGCCAGCAGCCAGCTAAAGGGGGCGGATGGAAACACCATATATTTT.

This rearrangement joins TRBV7-9 to TRBJ2-1; 14 positions agree with TRBD2. Germline loops: CDR1 SEHNR, CDR2 FQNEAQ (reference sequence). The CDR3 sequence is 16 residues long. Trimming removed 0 bases from V and 8 bases from J; junction bases left unmatched: 3. The CDR3 DNA reads TGTGCCAGCAGCTTAGCGGGGGGACTAGCGGGAGATGAGCAGTTCTTC. Translating it yields CASSLAGGLAGDEQFF. The whole variable domain, filled in from reference TRBV7-9 and TRBJ2-1, reads DTGVSQNPRHKITKRGQNVTFRCDPISEHNRLYWYRQTLGQGPEFLTYFQNEAQLEKSRLLSDRFSAERPKGSFSTLEIQRTEQGDSAMYLCASSLAGGLAGDEQFFGPGTRLTVL.

In this sample, this clone turned up a few times. The chain links TRBV11-1 to TRBJ2-3; the D gene is possibly TRBD2 (5 bases). This CDR3 is built from 16 residues. V shed 5 bases and J shed 1 base, with 16 bases lying between them. CDR1 and CDR2 (germline): SGHAT, FQDESV (reference sequence). CDR3 bases: TGTGCCAGCAGCCTCCGGACTGCATACGGCACAGATACGCAGTATTTT. It codes for CASSLRTAYGTDTQYF.

This clone has only one observation. This chain connects TRBV13 to TRBJ2-7; 7 bases align to TRBD1. V shed 2 bases, J shed 3 bases, and the junction held 7 bases outside the gene matches. Germline V gene data show CDR1 as PRHDT and CDR2 as FYEKMQ (reference sequence). CDR3 length equals 15 residues. The CDR3 nucleotides read TGTGCCAGCAGCTTAAACAGGGGTCCGAACTACGAGCAGTACTTC. This translates into CASSLNRGPNYEQYF.

The chain recombines TRBV10-2 with TRBJ2-3, with D perhaps matching TRBD2 (6 bases). The CDR3 is 17 residues long. The V end was cut by 2 bases, the J end by 6 bases, with 21 bases between. Germline V gene lookup returns CDR1 WSHSY and CDR2 SAAADI. The chain's CDR3 is CASSERDGVGRVDTQYF. CDR3 sequence (DNA): TGCGCCAGCAGTGAGCGGGACGGGGTCGGGAGAGTTGATACGCAGTATTTT.

This rearrangement joins TRBV7-2 to TRBJ2-1; TRBD1 matches at 8 bases. Germline V CDR1 and CDR2: SGHTA, FQGNSA. V lost 4 bases, J lost 0 bases, and 11 bases stayed unmatched. The CDR3 runs 18 residues. The CDR3 nucleotides read TGTGCCAGCAGCTCCACAGGGGGTGCGGGGAGCTCCTACAATGAGCAGTTCTTC. The encoded protein is CASSSTGGAGSSYNEQFF.

The rearrangement joins TRBV7-2 to TRBJ2-2; tentative D call: TRBD1 (6 bases). The CDR3 has 14 residues. Germline V lookup: CDR1 SGHTA, CDR2 FQGNSA. V was cut by 5 bases and J by 6 bases, with 13 bases left in between. CDR3 sequence (DNA): TGTGCCAGCAGCCCCCTACAGGGTCCCGGGGAGCTGTTTTTT. Translated: CASSPLQGPGELFF.

This chain connects TRBV29-1 to TRBJ1-1, with D perhaps TRBD1 (5 bases). Germline V lookup: CDR1 SQVTM, CDR2 ANQGSEA. V gave up 5 bases and J gave up 1 base, with 14 bases separating them. This CDR3 is built from 14 residues. Written as DNA, the CDR3 is TGCAGCGTTCGGGGCTCCGGGGGGAACACTGAAGCTTTCTTT. This translates into CSVRGSGGNTEAFF.

A few counts support this clone. The gene calls are TRBV6-7 and TRBJ2-6; tentatively, D is TRBD2 (6 bases). TRBV6-7 counts as an open reading frame of uncertain function. The V end lost 2 bases, the J end lost 3 bases, and 8 bases lay between the germline ends. This CDR3 region has 15 residues. In DNA form, the CDR3 reads TGTGCCAGCAGTTACCGGGGAGGTGGGGCCAACGTCCTGACTTTC. Translating it yields CASSYRGGGANVLTF.

This clone was seen a few times. V usage is TRBV2 and J usage is TRBJ2-3; D gene unclear. V was trimmed by 4 bases and J by 4 bases, leaving 15 bases between them. In germline, CDR1 is SNHLY, CDR2 FYNNEI. The CDR3 covers 15 residues. The CDR3 DNA follows: TGTGCCAGCAGTGGCCTGGGCCTGAGAGCAGATACGCAGTATTTT. Protein: CASSGLGLRADTQYF.

The chain recombines TRBV6-1 with TRBJ2-2; 8 nucleotides match TRBD1. With 6 bases clipped from V and 7 bases from J, the junction kept 7 bases outside the gene matches. The CDR3 contains 14 residues. Germline CDR1 MNHNS, CDR2 SASEGT. CDR3 sequence (DNA): TGTGCCAGCAGATCTCGACAGGGGAACGGGGAGCTGTTTTTT. It encodes CASRSRQGNGELFF.